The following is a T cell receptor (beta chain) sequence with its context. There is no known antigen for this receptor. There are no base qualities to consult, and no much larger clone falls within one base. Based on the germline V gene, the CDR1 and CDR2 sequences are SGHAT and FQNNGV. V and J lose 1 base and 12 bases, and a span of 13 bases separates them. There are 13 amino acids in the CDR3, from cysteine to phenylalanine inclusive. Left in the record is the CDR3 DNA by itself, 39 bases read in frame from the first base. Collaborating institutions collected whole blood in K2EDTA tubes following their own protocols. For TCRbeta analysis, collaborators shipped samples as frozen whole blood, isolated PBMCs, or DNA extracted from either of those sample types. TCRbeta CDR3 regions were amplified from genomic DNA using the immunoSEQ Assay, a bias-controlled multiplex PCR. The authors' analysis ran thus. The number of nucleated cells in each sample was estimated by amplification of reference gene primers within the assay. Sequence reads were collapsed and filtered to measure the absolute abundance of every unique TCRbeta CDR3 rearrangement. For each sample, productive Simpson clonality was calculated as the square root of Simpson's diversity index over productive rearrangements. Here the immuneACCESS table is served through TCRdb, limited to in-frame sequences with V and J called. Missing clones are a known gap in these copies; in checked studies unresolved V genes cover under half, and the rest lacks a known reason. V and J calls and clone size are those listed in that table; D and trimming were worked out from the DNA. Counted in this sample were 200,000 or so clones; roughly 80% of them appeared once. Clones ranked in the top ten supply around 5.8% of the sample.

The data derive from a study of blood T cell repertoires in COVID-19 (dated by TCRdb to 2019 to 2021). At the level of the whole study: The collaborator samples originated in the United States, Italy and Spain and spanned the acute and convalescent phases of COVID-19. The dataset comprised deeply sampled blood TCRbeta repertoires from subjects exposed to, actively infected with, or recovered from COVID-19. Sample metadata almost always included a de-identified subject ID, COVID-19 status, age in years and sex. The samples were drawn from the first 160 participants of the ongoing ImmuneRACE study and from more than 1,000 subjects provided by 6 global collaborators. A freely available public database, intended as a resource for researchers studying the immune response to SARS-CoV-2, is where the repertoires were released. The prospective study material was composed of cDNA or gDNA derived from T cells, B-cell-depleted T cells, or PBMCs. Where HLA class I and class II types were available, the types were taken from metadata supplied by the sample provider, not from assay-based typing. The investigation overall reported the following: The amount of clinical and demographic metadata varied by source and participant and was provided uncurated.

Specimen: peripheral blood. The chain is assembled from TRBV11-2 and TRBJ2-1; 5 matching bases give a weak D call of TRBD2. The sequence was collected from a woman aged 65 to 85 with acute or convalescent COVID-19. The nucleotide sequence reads TGTGCCAGCAGCTTAGCGGGCACTAGAGGGCAGTTCTTC. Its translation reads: CASSLAGTRGQFF.